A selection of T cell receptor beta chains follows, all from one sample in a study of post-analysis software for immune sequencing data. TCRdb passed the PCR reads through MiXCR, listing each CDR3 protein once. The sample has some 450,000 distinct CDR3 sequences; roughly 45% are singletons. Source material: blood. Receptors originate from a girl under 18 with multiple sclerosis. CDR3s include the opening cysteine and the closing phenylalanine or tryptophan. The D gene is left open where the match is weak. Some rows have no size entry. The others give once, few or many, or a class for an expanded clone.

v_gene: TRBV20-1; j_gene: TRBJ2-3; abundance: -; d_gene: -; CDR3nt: TGCGGTGCTAGAGATGTAGAGCGGACCACAGATACGCAGTATTTT; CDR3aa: CGARDVERTTDTQYF
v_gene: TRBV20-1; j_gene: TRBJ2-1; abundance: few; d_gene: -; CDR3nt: TGCAGTGCTAGAGATTCGGTGAATCCGTACAATGAGCAGTTCTTC; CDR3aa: CSARDSVNPYNEQFF
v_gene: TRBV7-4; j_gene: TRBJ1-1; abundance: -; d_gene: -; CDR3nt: TGTGCCAGCAGCAATCAGGGCTCAAGGACTGAAGCTTTCTTT; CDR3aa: CASSNQGSRTEAFF
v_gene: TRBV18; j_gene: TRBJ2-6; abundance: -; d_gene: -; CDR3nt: TGTGCCGGCTCACCTCTACTGTTGGGCTCTGGAGCCAACGTCCTGACTTTC; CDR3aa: CAGSPLLLGSGANVLTF
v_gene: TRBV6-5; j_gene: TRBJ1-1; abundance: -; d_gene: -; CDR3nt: TGTGCCAGCAGTTACTCGGTTGCCCCGAACACTGAAGCTTTCTTT; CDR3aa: CASSYSVAPNTEAFF
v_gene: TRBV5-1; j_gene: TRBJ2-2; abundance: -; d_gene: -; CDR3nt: TGCGCCAGTTCCGGGAAGAACACCGGGGAGCTGTTTTTT; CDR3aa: CASSGKNTGELFF
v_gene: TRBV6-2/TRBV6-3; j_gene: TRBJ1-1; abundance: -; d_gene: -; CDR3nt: TGTGCCAGCAGTCTTATAACAGGGACGGCCGAAGCTTTCTTT; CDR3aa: CASSLITGTAEAFF
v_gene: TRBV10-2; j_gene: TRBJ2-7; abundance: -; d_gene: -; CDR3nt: TGCGCGACGAGGGGGGCCGGCAGGGATCTCCCCGAGTACTTC; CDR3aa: CATRGAGRDLPEYF
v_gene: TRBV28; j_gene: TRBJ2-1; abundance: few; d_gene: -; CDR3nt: TGTGCCAGCAGTTTATCGGCTAGCAACAATGAGCAGTTCTTC; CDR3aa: CASSLSASNNEQFF
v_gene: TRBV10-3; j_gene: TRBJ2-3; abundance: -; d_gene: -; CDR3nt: TGTGCCATCAGTGAGGGGGGGCATGGAACAGATACGCAGTATTTT; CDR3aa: CAISEGGHGTDTQYF
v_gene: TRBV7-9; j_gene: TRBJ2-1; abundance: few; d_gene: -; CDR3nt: TGTGCCAGCAGCTTAGTGGGCAGGGGGGCCGATGAGCAGTTCTTC; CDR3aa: CASSLVGRGADEQFF
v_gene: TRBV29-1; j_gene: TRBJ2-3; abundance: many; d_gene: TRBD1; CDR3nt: TGCAGCGTTGGCAATCCCCGGGACAGTGTCCCAGATACGCAGTATTTT; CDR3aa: CSVGNPRDSVPDTQYF
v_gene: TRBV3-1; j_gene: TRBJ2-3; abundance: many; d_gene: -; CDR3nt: TGTGCCAGCAGCCAAGAATGGAACGGAGCCACAGATACGCAGTATTTT; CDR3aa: CASSQEWNGATDTQYF
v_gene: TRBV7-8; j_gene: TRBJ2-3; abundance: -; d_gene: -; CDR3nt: TGTGCCAGCAGCCCTTTTGTGACCGATACGCAGTATTTT; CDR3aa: CASSPFVTDTQYF
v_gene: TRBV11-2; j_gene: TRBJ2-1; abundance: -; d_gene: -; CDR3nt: TGTGCCAGCAGCCCGTCTCCGGGAGAGCCCTACAATGAGCAGTTCTTC; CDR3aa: CASSPSPGEPYNEQFF
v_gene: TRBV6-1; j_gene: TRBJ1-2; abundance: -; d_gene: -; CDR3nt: TGTGCCAGCAGTGAAGACTACACCTTC; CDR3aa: CASSEDYTF
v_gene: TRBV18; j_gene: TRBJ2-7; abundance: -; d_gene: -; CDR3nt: TGTGCCAGCTCACCGGCTAGCGACTCCTACGAGCAGTACTTC; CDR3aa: CASSPASDSYEQYF
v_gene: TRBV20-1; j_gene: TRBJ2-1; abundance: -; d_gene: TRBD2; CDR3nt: TGCAGTGCTAGTCTAGCGGGAGGCGTAGGGCAGTTCTTC; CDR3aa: CSASLAGGVGQFF
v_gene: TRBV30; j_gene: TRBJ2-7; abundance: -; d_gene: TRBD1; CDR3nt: TGTGCCTGGAGCACCTTCGACAGGGACCGCTACGAGCAGTACTTC; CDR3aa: CAWSTFDRDRYEQYF
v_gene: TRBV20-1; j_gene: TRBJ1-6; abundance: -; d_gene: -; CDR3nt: TGCAGTGCTAGGGAACAAGGGACGGCTCCCTCACCCCTCCACTTT; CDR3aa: CSAREQGTAPSPLHF
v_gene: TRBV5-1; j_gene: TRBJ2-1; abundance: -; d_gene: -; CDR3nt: TGCGCCAGCAGTTTCCGGGACATCGGCGACAATGAGCAGTTCTTC; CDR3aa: CASSFRDIGDNEQFF
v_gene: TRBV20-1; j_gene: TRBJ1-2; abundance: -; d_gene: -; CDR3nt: TGCAGTGCTGTCGGACCTACCACCGACTATGGCTACACCTTC; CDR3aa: CSAVGPTTDYGYTF